The sequence of this TCR beta chain was determined in a study of cytomegalovirus exposure and HLA in healthy donors. Study-level points and caveats: The study designated around 150 TCR beta chains cytomegalovirus-associated. The number of N-insertions in an Asian-associated ancestry cluster was reportedly below the roughly 620-donor mean in a later analysis. HLA alleles were associated with 16,000 or so TCR beta sequences in a later analysis at 0.05 false discovery rate. Whilst most TCR sequences proved rare, a subset of public TCRs occurred across many donors.

The germline CDR1 and CDR2 sequences are MRHNA and SNTAGT. The V end lost 0 bases, the J end lost 3 bases, and 5 bases lay between the germline ends. This CDR3 has 14 amino acids. This clone was seen a handful of times. What it recognizes is unknown. The PCR employed 60 Vbeta primers together with 13 Jbeta primers. Sequencing used immunoSEQ multiplex PCR; TCRdb keeps in-frame clones, though not all of them. The sample has approximately 77,000 clones, roughly 70% seen once; the top ten hold approximately 4.4%. The receptor's source is a man aged 60-69 years in good health and CMV-seropositive. The rearrangement uses TRBV6-4 and TRBJ2-2, with D perhaps matching TRBD2 (5 bases). The sequenced sample consisted of PBMCs. CDR3 protein: CASSDSRDTGELFF. In DNA form, the CDR3 reads TGTGCCAGCAGTGACTCGCGGGACACCGGGGAGCTGTTTTTT.